The 25 T cell receptor beta chains in this list originate from one sample, sequenced in a study of T cells in localized non-small cell lung cancer. Generated by immunoSEQ multiplex PCR, the TCRdb table keeps only in-frame clones and is missing some. The repertoire consists of a few thousand clones, with 35% to 40% occurring once and the leading ten covering over 15%. The specimen comprised lung tumor tissue, sampled before any cancer treatment. These receptors were taken from a male donor at least 60 years old with stage I squamous cell lung carcinoma.

By proportion, this clone is large. This sequence joins TRBV9 and TRBJ1-2, with TRBD1 identical over 7 bases. The CDR3 extends over 14 amino acids. Germline CDR1 is SGDLS and CDR2 is YYNGEE. V lost 3 bases to trimming and J lost 8 bases; unmatched junction nucleotides: 10. CDR3 amino acids: CASSAGTDYGGYTF. In DNA form, the CDR3 reads TGTGCCAGCAGCGCCGGGACAGACTATGGAGGCTACACCTTC.

The V call is TRBV28, the J call TRBJ1-5, with D possibly matching TRBD1 (5 bases). V dropped 8 bases and J dropped 3 bases, with 14 bases sitting between them. The CDR3 has 14 amino acids. Germline V gene data show CDR1 as MDHEN and CDR2 as SYDVKM. The CDR3 sequence: CASGPVGHNQPQHF. In nucleotides, the CDR3 is TGTGCCAGCGGCCCTGTGGGGCACAATCAGCCCCAGCATTTT.

The gene calls are TRBV11-3 and TRBJ1-1, with 7 nucleotides matching TRBD1. The CDR3 covers 15 residues. Trimming at V came to 3 bases and at J to 5 bases, leaving 9 bases not matched to a gene. Germline V gene data show CDR1 as SGHNT and CDR2 as YENEEA. CDR3 protein: CASSLQGGSWTEAFF. Written as DNA, the CDR3 is TGTGCCAGCAGCTTGCAGGGGGGCAGCTGGACTGAAGCTTTCTTT.

This clone appeared a few times. The chain has TRBV6-8 and TRBJ2-6; D may correspond to TRBD1 or TRBD2 (5 bases each). The CDR3 length is 18 residues. With 2 bases removed from V and 0 bases from J, the gap between germline ends came to 14 bases. Per the germline V gene, CDR1 is MNHGY and CDR2 is SAAAGT. Here the CDR3 DNA reads TGTGCCAGCAGTTACCCGGGACGCCGGAGCTCTGGGGCCAACGTCCTGACTTTC. It specifies CASSYPGRRSSGANVLTF.

CDR3 bases: TGTGCCAGCTCACCGGGCCAGGGGGTTGGCAATGAGCAGTTCTTC. Translating gives CASSPGQGVGNEQFF. This chain uses TRBV18 with TRBJ2-1; TRBD1 matches at 7 bases. Germline CDR1 reads KGHSH; CDR2 reads LQKENI. The CDR3 is 15 amino acids. The V and J ends lost 3 bases and 6 bases, in that order; junction bases with no gene match: 8.

The gene calls are TRBV28 and TRBJ1-1, with 7 nucleotides matching TRBD1. The CDR3 is 16 residues long. The V gene end was trimmed by 3 bases and the J gene end by 3 bases; junction bases not matched to a gene: 10. CDR1 is MDHEN and CDR2 is SYDVKM in the germline V gene. CDR3 in amino acids: CASSLVWGQGDTEAFF. In DNA, the CDR3 is TGTGCCAGCAGTTTGGTGTGGGGGCAGGGGGACACTGAAGCTTTCTTT. The full variable domain, with the rest looked up from reference TRBV28 and TRBJ1-1, is DVKVTQSSRYLVKRTGEKVFLECVQDMDHENMFWYRQDPGLGLRLIYFSYDVKMKEKGDIPEGYSVSREKKERFSLILESASTNQTSMYLCASSLVWGQGDTEAFFGQGTRLTVV.

The chain links TRBV11-3 to TRBJ2-7; 9 bases match TRBD1. V gave up 4 bases and J gave up 6 bases; unmatched junction bases: 7. CDR1 and CDR2 (germline): SGHNT, YENEEA. This CDR3 is built from 14 residues. The DNA of the CDR3 is TGTGCCAGCAGCTCCGGGACAGGGCCGGGCGAGCAGTACTTC. As protein: CASSSGTGPGEQYF.

V usage is TRBV30 and J usage is TRBJ2-6; the D is unclear. This CDR3 comprises 14 residues. The germline gives CDR1 GTSNPN, CDR2 SVGIG (reference sequence). The germline V and J ends were trimmed by 1 base and 0 bases, with 4 bases remaining between them. This CDR3 is CAWSATSGANVLTF. Written as DNA, the CDR3 is TGTGCCTGGAGTGCCACCTCTGGGGCCAACGTCCTGACTTTC. Supplemented by reference TRBV30 and TRBJ2-6, the full variable domain reads SQTIHQWPATLVQPVGSPLSLECTVEGTSNPNLYWYRQAAGRGLQLLFYSVGIGQISSEVPQNLSASRPQDRQFILSSKKLLLSDSGFYLCAWSATSGANVLTFGAGSRLTVL.

This clone appeared a few times. The chain uses TRBV6-8 and TRBJ2-5, with TRBD2 matching 10 bases. This CDR3 region has 16 residues. Germline trimming cut 5 bases from V and 4 bases from J; bases unmatched to any gene: 10. CDR1 MNHGY and CDR2 SAAAGT come from the germline V gene. The CDR3 region is CASSNAGAGGRETQYF. In DNA form, the CDR3 reads TGTGCCAGCAGTAATGCAGGAGCGGGAGGGCGAGAGACCCAGTACTTC.

The chain recombines TRBV5-1 with TRBJ2-3; possible D gene TRBD2, 6 bases. CDR1 and CDR2 (germline): SGHRS, YFSETQ. The V gene lost 4 bases and the J gene lost 0 bases, with 12 bases spanning the gap. The CDR3 spans 15 residues. CDR3 DNA: TGCGCCAGCAGCCCCCTAGCGTCTAGCACAGATACGCAGTATTTT. The encoded protein is CASSPLASSTDTQYF.

The genes are TRBV28 and TRBJ1-2, with D possibly being TRBD1 (6 bases). Per the germline V gene, CDR1 is MDHEN and CDR2 is SYDVKM. The CDR3 totals 12 residues. Trimming took 3 bases from V and 8 from J, leaving 10 bases between them. DNA of the CDR3: TGTGCCAGCAGTTTGGGGGGGCAGGGCTACACCTTC. It encodes CASSLGGQGYTF.

This clone is categorized as large (0.1 to 1%). The chain is built from TRBV11-3 and TRBJ2-3; D is possibly TRBD2 (6 bases). CDR1 and CDR2 (germline): SGHNT, YENEEA. The CDR3 runs 16 residues. The V end was cut by 1 base, the J end by 0 bases, with 11 bases between. CDR3 residues: CASSLVGGISTDTQYF. The CDR3 region has the DNA TGTGCCAGCAGCTTAGTGGGCGGGATTAGCACAGATACGCAGTATTTT.

The chain employs TRBV28 and TRBJ2-2, with 12 nucleotides matching TRBD2. This CDR3 is built from 17 residues. The V and J ends lost 4 bases and 7 bases, in that order; junction bases with no gene match: 10. The germline CDR1 and CDR2 sequences are MDHEN and SYDVKM. The CDR3 region is CASSSPSSGRAYGELFF. CDR3 DNA: TGTGCCAGCAGTTCTCCCTCTAGCGGGAGGGCCTACGGGGAGCTGTTTTTT.

Only a few counts were recorded for this clone. One end of the junction does not line up with germline, which may come from a read error. This chain joins TRBV6-7 and TRBJ2-3, with D tentatively TRBD1 (6 bases). TRBV6-7 is classed as an ORF, of uncertain function. The CDR3 consists of 13 residues. CDR3 protein: CASKKWDTDMQYF. The DNA of the CDR3 is TGTGCCAGCAAGAAATGGGACACAGATATGCAGTATTTT.

This clone came up a few times. The chain carries TRBV28 and TRBJ2-7; D is ambiguous. CDR1 and CDR2 from the germline V gene are MDHEN and SYDVKM. CDR3 size: 14 residues. The V and J ends lost 4 bases and 0 bases respectively, with 10 bases between them. The CDR3 sequence: CASSSPPPSYEQYF. CDR3 sequence (DNA): TGTGCCAGCAGTTCCCCGCCCCCCTCCTACGAGCAGTACTTC. Variable domain in full (rest from reference TRBV28 and TRBJ2-7): DVKVTQSSRYLVKRTGEKVFLECVQDMDHENMFWYRQDPGLGLRLIYFSYDVKMKEKGDIPEGYSVSREKKERFSLILESASTNQTSMYLCASSSPPPSYEQYFGPGTRLTVT.

The V call is TRBV4-1, the J call TRBJ1-4; D gene unclear. V lost 4 bases, J lost 6 bases, and 12 bases lay in between. The germline V gene encodes CDR1 MGHRA and CDR2 YSYEKL. This CDR3 is 14 amino acids long. CDR3 sequence (DNA): TGCGCCAGCAGCCGAGCGAAAAGTTATGAAAAACTGTTTTTT. This codes for CASSRAKSYEKLFF.

This clone was observed a few times. The rearrangement uses TRBV11-3 and TRBJ1-5; 8 positions agree with TRBD1. The germline V gene encodes CDR1 SGHNT and CDR2 YENEEA. The CDR3 has 16 amino acids. The V and J ends lost 4 bases and 3 bases, in that order; junction bases with no gene match: 8. In DNA, the CDR3 is TGTGCCAGCAGCTCTACGCCAGGGGGCGTCAATCAGCCCCAGCATTTT. Its translation: CASSSTPGGVNQPQHF.

The chain links TRBV30 to TRBJ1-2; D uncertain. The CDR3 has 12 amino acids. Germline CDR1 GTSNPN, CDR2 SVGIG (reference sequence). Trimming took 2 bases from V and 9 from J, leaving 13 bases between them. The DNA for the CDR3 is TGTGCCTGGAGTAGAACGGACGCCAGCTACACCTTC. It specifies CAWSRTDASYTF. Full variable domain (outside the CDR3, taken from reference TRBV30 and TRBJ1-2): SQTIHQWPATLVQPVGSPLSLECTVEGTSNPNLYWYRQAAGRGLQLLFYSVGIGQISSEVPQNLSASRPQDRQFILSSKKLLLSDSGFYLCAWSRTDASYTFGSGTRLTVV.

This clone appeared a few times. CDR3 in DNA: TGCGCCAGCAGCCCCGTGGGGGGACAGGTCTACACTGAAGCTTTCTTT. Protein sequence: CASSPVGGQVYTEAFF. The rearrangement links TRBV5-1 to TRBJ1-1; 8 bases are a match to TRBD1. Germline V gene sequence: CDR1 SGHRS, CDR2 YFSETQ. CDR3 length equals 16 residues. V dropped 4 bases and J dropped 3; count of bases not matched to a gene: 11.

This clone was observed a handful of times. The chain joins TRBV28 to TRBJ1-1; tentatively, D is TRBD1 (5 bases). CDR3 size: 17 residues. Germline CDR1 reads MDHEN; CDR2 reads SYDVKM. V shed 7 bases and J shed 1 base, with 22 bases lying between them. This CDR3 is CASILGQGRFSNTEAFF. The DNA for the CDR3 is TGTGCCAGCATCCTCGGGCAGGGTAGATTTTCGAACACTGAAGCTTTCTTT.

The V gene is TRBV6-8, the J gene TRBJ2-2; 8 bases match TRBD2. The CDR3 consists of 14 residues. J was trimmed by 4 bases and V by 10 bases; bases with no gene match: 8. Germline V gene sequence: CDR1 MNHGY, CDR2 SAAAGT. The CDR3 spells CAISTSGGTGELFF. CDR3 DNA: TGTGCCATCAGCACTAGCGGTGGCACCGGGGAGCTGTTTTTT.

This clone appeared a few times. The junction does not match germline at one end; this may be a read error. The chain has TRBV9 and TRBJ2-7; D gene uncertain. CDR3 length: 15 amino acids. The germline gives CDR1 SGDLS, CDR2 YYNGEE. CDR3 region: CASSPLGDFGNEQYF. CDR3 DNA: TGTGCCAGCAGCCCCCTCGGAGACTTTGGTAACGAGCAGTACTTT.

This clone is judged medium-sized (0.01 to 0.1%). V gene TRBV11-3 combines with J gene TRBJ2-3, with TRBD2 matching 9 bases. V was pared by 4 bases and J by 4 bases, with 9 bases of the junction left unmatched. Germline V gene sequence: CDR1 SGHNT, CDR2 YENEEA. CDR3 length: 16 amino acids. As DNA, the CDR3 is TGTGCCAGCAGCTACTTAGCGGGAGCGGCCGCAGATACGCAGTATTTT. This codes for CASSYLAGAAADTQYF. The whole variable domain, remainder taken from reference TRBV11-3 and TRBJ2-3, is EAGVVQSPRYKIIEKKQPVAFWCNPISGHNTLYWYLQNLGQGPELLIRYENEEAVDDSQLPKDRFSAERLKGVDSTLKIQPAELGDSAVYLCASSYLAGAAADTQYFGPGTRLTVL.

This clone was recorded a few times. V is TRBV2 and J is TRBJ2-5; possibly TRBD2 for D (5 bases). This CDR3 has 14 amino acids. Germline CDR1 SNHLY, CDR2 FYNNEI. V lost 2 bases, J lost 1 base, and 8 bases lay in between. DNA for the CDR3: TGTGCCAGCAGTGAACTGACTATCCAAGAGACCCAGTACTTC. Translation: CASSELTIQETQYF.

The rearrangement uses TRBV28 and TRBJ1-1; 9 bases are shared with TRBD1. Germline V CDR1 and CDR2: MDHEN, SYDVKM. The CDR3 contains 13 residues. With V trimmed by 6 bases and J by 11 bases, 10 bases remained unmatched. This CDR3 reads CASRRLRQGEAFF. The CDR3 region has the DNA TGTGCCAGCAGGCGACTCAGACAGGGGGAGGCTTTCTTT.